Here is one T cell receptor beta chain with its context. What it binds is unknown. This CDR3 is built from 14 residues. V shed 3 bases and J shed 0 bases, with 7 bases lying between them. Using RNA template, CDR3s of TCR alpha and beta were amplified with iRepertoire arm-PCR. Tissue mRNA or PBMC total RNA, about 95-450 ng, went into one-step reverse transcription and amplification. MiXCR, run by TCRdb on the multiplex PCR reads, gives a single entry per CDR3 protein. The table records around 190,000 distinct CDR3 sequences, 32% of them present only once. This sample stems from a study of glioma-infiltrating T cells. Findings and limits, study-wide: Only very few CDR3 sequences appeared in both tissue and blood. Gliomas, especially low-grade, showed above-expected tissue-blood divergence; non-neoplastic patients showed below.

The sample taken for sequencing was glioma tissue, nonneoplastic brain tissue, or PBMCs (not recorded which). This chain joins TRBV12-3 or TRBV12-4 and TRBJ2-3; D not resolved. This clonotype was sampled from a human donor with low-grade glioma or glioblastoma, undergoing nonglioma brain surgery, or in good health (not recorded which). The CDR3 DNA sequence: TGTGCCAGCAGTTTTGGGGTTAGCACAGATACGCAGTATTTT. Protein product: CASSFGVSTDTQYF.